The 17 T cell receptor beta chains given below trace back to one sample, sequenced in a study of blood T cell repertoires in COVID-19. Assay: immunoSEQ multiplex PCR; the TCRdb copy retains only in-frame clones and omits some. This sample has about 160,000 clones, with more than 70% found just once. Sequencing input: peripheral blood. The receptor set was obtained from a man in his late teens or twenties with active or convalescent COVID-19.

This chain connects TRBV2 to TRBJ1-2; 7 bases are a match to TRBD1. Germline CDR1 reads SNHLY; CDR2 reads FYNNEI. With 6 bases clipped from V and 0 bases from J, the junction kept 4 bases outside the gene matches. This CDR3 region has 14 residues. The CDR3 region is CASSRGTANYGYTF. The CDR3 nucleotides read TGTGCCAGCAGCCGCGGGACAGCTAACTATGGCTACACCTTC.

The V call is TRBV7-2, the J call TRBJ1-3; D remains ambiguous. Germline-derived CDR1 and CDR2 are SGHTA and FQGNSA. V was shortened by 7 bases and J by 0 bases, with 7 bases between the two germline ends. The CDR3 extends over 13 amino acids. CDR3 sequence reads: CASTLFSGNTIYF. The CDR3 bases are TGTGCCAGCACCCTTTTCTCTGGAAACACCATATATTTT.

The V and J genes are TRBV11-2 and TRBJ1-1; D remains unclear. This CDR3 is 13 amino acids long. V gave up 1 base and J gave up 5 bases, with 8 bases separating them. The V gene's germline CDR1 is SGHAT and CDR2 FQNNGV. CDR3 region: CASSLGAGTEAFF. As DNA, the CDR3 is TGTGCCAGCAGCTTAGGAGCCGGGACTGAAGCTTTCTTT.

This chain joins TRBV12-3 or TRBV12-4 and TRBJ1-1; tentative D call: TRBD1 (6 bases). V lost 6 bases, J lost 6 bases, and 14 bases lay in between. The CDR3 consists of 13 residues. The CDR3 region has the DNA TGTGCCAGCAGGTCTCCTAACAGGGCTGAAGCTTTCTTT. Protein: CASRSPNRAEAFF.

The chain employs TRBV7-6 and TRBJ2-7, with a weak D call TRBD1 (5 bases). This CDR3 has 13 residues. The germline V and J ends were trimmed by 7 bases and 7 bases, with 17 bases remaining between them. Germline-derived CDR1 and CDR2 are SGHVS and FNYEAQ. The chain's CDR3 is CASTKGMTGEQYF. CDR3 nucleotides: TGTGCCAGCACCAAGGGGATGACTGGAGAGCAGTACTTC.

The V gene is TRBV5-5, the J gene TRBJ1-4; D uncertain. Germline lookup yields CDR1 SGHKS and CDR2 YYEKEE (reference sequence). V was cut by 0 bases and J by 7 bases, with 13 bases left in between. The CDR3 extends over 15 amino acids. The CDR3 region is CASSLAGQSGEKLFF. CDR3 in DNA: TGTGCCAGCAGCTTGGCCGGTCAGTCGGGTGAAAAACTGTTTTTT.

This sequence joins TRBV6-1 and TRBJ2-2; perhaps TRBD2 as D (7 bases). V lost 4 bases to trimming and J lost 1 base, with 13 bases between them. CDR3 length: 16 residues. Germline V gene sequence: CDR1 MNHNS, CDR2 SASEGT. For the CDR3, the DNA is TGTGCCAGCAGTGTGTGGCGGGGGCGGAACACCGGGGAGCTGTTTTTT. Protein product: CASSVWRGRNTGELFF.

The chain is built from TRBV6-5 and TRBJ2-5; 7 bases map to TRBD2. The CDR3 contains 15 residues. Germline V gene lookup returns CDR1 MNHEY and CDR2 SVGAGI. V lost 4 bases to trimming and J lost 2 bases; unmatched junction nucleotides: 7. The chain's CDR3 is CASSSQAGRQETQYF. The CDR3 bases are TGTGCCAGCAGTTCCCAAGCGGGACGGCAAGAGACCCAGTACTTC.

This chain uses TRBV6-5 with TRBJ1-3; D remains ambiguous. V lost 4 bases and J lost 0, with 13 bases in between. Germline CDR1 MNHEY, CDR2 SVGAGI. The CDR3 is made up of 16 amino acids. In DNA form, the CDR3 reads TGTGCCAGCAGTTTCGCCACCGGGATCTCTGGAAACACCATATATTTT. Translation gives CASSFATGISGNTIYF.

V is TRBV18 and J is TRBJ1-1, with no clear D. The CDR3 extends over 15 amino acids. Germline values: CDR1 KGHSH, CDR2 LQKENI. V shed 0 bases and J shed 6 bases, with 14 bases lying between them. The CDR3 is CASSPPTRDMAEAFF. CDR3 sequence (DNA): TGTGCCAGCTCACCACCTACGAGGGATATGGCTGAAGCTTTCTTT.

The V and J genes are TRBV28 and TRBJ2-1, with 8 positions matching TRBD2. The CDR3 has 17 amino acids. After removal of 3 bases from V and 6 bases from J, the junction contained 13 bases not matched to a gene. Germline CDR1 reads MDHEN; CDR2 reads SYDVKM. The CDR3 DNA is TGTGCCAGCAGTTTGCCGAATATGGTAGCGGGAAGCAATGAGCAGTTCTTC. Translated, it gives CASSLPNMVAGSNEQFF.

The gene calls are TRBV5-1 and TRBJ1-3, with no clear D. Germline-derived CDR1 and CDR2 are SGHRS and YFSETQ. V lost 0 bases and J 0 bases, leaving 4 bases between the germline ends. CDR3 length: 14 amino acids. In nucleotides, the CDR3 is TGCGCCAGCAGCTTGGACGGCTCTGGAAACACCATATATTTT. Its protein product is CASSLDGSGNTIYF.

The rearrangement links TRBV25-1 to TRBJ1-4; D ambiguous. V was clipped by 8 bases and J by 8 bases, with 15 bases between them. Germline values: CDR1 MGHDK, CDR2 SYGVNS. This CDR3 has 13 residues. The CDR3 region has the DNA TGTGCCAGCCAAGAGGGAGCACAGGAAAAACTGTTTTTT. The encoded protein is CASQEGAQEKLFF. The complete variable domain, with remaining parts taken from reference TRBV25-1 and TRBJ1-4, reads EADIYQTPRYLVIGTGKKITLECSQTMGHDKMYWYQQDPGMELHLIHYSYGVNSTEKGDLSSESTVSRIRTEHFPLTLESARPSHTSQYLCASQEGAQEKLFFGSGTQLSVL.

The chain couples TRBV7-8 to TRBJ2-3, with a weak D call TRBD1 (6 bases). Trimming stripped 5 bases from V and 2 bases from J, with 14 bases between. The CDR3 extends over 15 amino acids. Looked up from germline, CDR1 is SGHVS and CDR2 is FQNEAQ. CDR3: CASSPTGENTDTQYF. CDR3 in DNA: TGTGCCAGCAGCCCGACAGGAGAAAACACAGATACGCAGTATTTT. Full variable domain (remainder filled in from reference TRBV7-8 and TRBJ2-3): GAGVSQSPRYKVAKRGQDVALRCDPISGHVSLFWYQQALGQGPEFLTYFQNEAQLDKSGLPSDRFFAERPEGSVSTLKIQRTQQEDSAVYLCASSPTGENTDTQYFGPGTRLTVL.

The chain recombines TRBV2 with TRBJ2-3, with a possible D match to TRBD1 (5 bases). Per germline, CDR1 SNHLY and CDR2 FYNNEI. The CDR3 runs to 15 residues. The V gene lost 4 bases and the J gene lost 0 bases, with 11 bases spanning the gap. CDR3 in DNA: TGTGCCAGCAGTGGGCAGGGCACTAGCACAGATACGCAGTATTTT. Residues: CASSGQGTSTDTQYF.

The chain carries TRBV6-5 and TRBJ2-3; D is perhaps TRBD2 (6 bases). V lost 6 bases and J 2 bases, leaving 9 bases between the germline ends. CDR1 and CDR2 from the germline V gene are MNHEY and SVGAGI. The CDR3 has 13 amino acids. In DNA, the CDR3 is TGTGCCAGCAGCGGACTACCCACAGATACGCAGTATTTT. Translating it yields CASSGLPTDTQYF.

The V gene is TRBV4-3, the J gene TRBJ2-7; 10 positions agree with TRBD2. V dropped 4 bases and J dropped 6; count of bases not matched to a gene: 6. This CDR3 has 14 residues. Germline CDR1 and CDR2: LGHNA and YSLEER. CDR3 residues: CASSLASGSFEQYF. In DNA, the CDR3 is TGCGCCAGCAGCCTTGCTAGCGGGAGCTTCGAGCAGTACTTC.